A single sample gave rise to the 20 T cell receptor beta chains below, sequenced in a study of regulatory T cells in long-lasting Graves disease. Time point reported: persistent/refractory GD, antithyroid drugs over 5 years with positive TRAb. The TCR library used RNA extracted from PBMCs. The authors built TCR beta libraries using iRepertoire HTBI primers and Arm-PCR of CDR3 regions. Each CDR3 protein gets one entry after TCRdb re-called the multiplex PCR reads with MiXCR. The sample comprises under 500,000 distinct CDR3 sequences, less than 25% of which are singletons, and roughly 20% rests with the top ten. Sequenced material: peripheral blood mononuclear cells (PBMCs), taken when the disease was refractory, from a patient treated with antithyroid drugs. The receptors originated from a female donor with Graves disease.

Notes on this clonotype: This may arise from a read error, as a much more abundant clone is one base away. The chain uses TRBV28 and TRBJ1-5; TRBD1 is a possible D gene (6 bases). Looked up from germline, CDR1 is MDHEN and CDR2 is SYDVKM. There are 15 residues in the CDR3. Trimming shortened V by 3 bases and J by 2 bases, and 11 bases separated the two germline ends. This CDR3 reads CASSFGGPGNQPQHF. The CDR3 DNA is TGTGCCAGCAGTTTCGGGGGCCCCGGCAATCAGCCCCAGCATTTT.

Ten or more counts support this clonotype. The chain recombines TRBV10-2 with TRBJ1-1; D gene uncertain. Trimming stripped 2 bases from V and 1 base from J, with 5 bases between. The length of the CDR3 is 13 residues. Germline V lookup: CDR1 WSHSY, CDR2 SAAADI. DNA for the CDR3: TGCGCCAGCAGTGAGACGCAGAACACTGAAGCTTTCTTT. Protein: CASSETQNTEAFF.

This clonotype appeared a few times. The gene calls are TRBV6-1 and TRBJ2-5, with D unclear. Germline CDR1 MNHNS, CDR2 SASEGT. This CDR3 contains 14 residues. The V and J ends lost 5 bases and 5 bases respectively, with 15 bases between them. CDR3 coding DNA: TGTGCCAGCAGTAAGGGTGGGTCCTGGGAGACCCAGTACTTC. Amino acid sequence: CASSKGGSWETQYF.

This clonotype was observed at least ten times. The rearrangement uses TRBV10-2 and TRBJ2-7; 7 bases are a match to TRBD1. V trimming: 6 bases; J trimming: 6 bases; junction bases outside the gene matches: 14. CDR1 is WSHSY and CDR2 is SAAADI in the germline V gene. The CDR3 extends over 15 amino acids. The CDR3: CASRHAGTVDREQYF. The DNA for the CDR3 is TGCGCCAGCAGACACGCTGGGACAGTAGATCGCGAGCAGTACTTC.

The V call is TRBV28, the J call TRBJ1-2; D perhaps matches TRBD1 (5 bases). CDR1 and CDR2 from the germline V gene are MDHEN and SYDVKM. Trimming removed 7 bases from V and 1 base from J, with 13 bases in between. This CDR3 is built from 14 residues. CDR3 bases: TGTGCCAGCACCAATGGGGCCCGTAACTATGGCTACACCTTC. It translates to CASTNGARNYGYTF.

This clonotype was detected only a few times. A much larger clone sits a single nucleotide away, making a read error possible. The rearrangement uses TRBV28 and TRBJ1-1; no clear D gene. Germline V lookup: CDR1 MDHEN, CDR2 SYDVKM. This CDR3 is built from 13 residues. The CDR3 bases are TGTGCCGGCAGGCCGCCTCTGAACACTGAAGCTTTCTTT. Translated, it gives CAGRPPLNTEAFF.

This clonotype was seen more than once but under ten times. This chain connects TRBV29-1 to TRBJ2-5, with D perhaps TRBD2 (5 bases). Germline CDR1 reads SQVTM; CDR2 reads ANQGSEA. There are 13 residues in the CDR3. The V gene lost 6 bases and the J gene lost 2 bases, with 13 bases spanning the gap. The DNA of the CDR3 is TGCAGCGTCCAACTAGGGTCTCAAGAGACCCAGTACTTC. This sequence encodes CSVQLGSQETQYF.

The rearrangement links TRBV25-1 to TRBJ2-2; 11 positions agree with TRBD2. V was clipped by 0 bases and J by 5 bases; unmatched bases: 5. The CDR3 contains 17 residues. The germline V gene has CDR1 MGHDK and CDR2 SYGVNS. Here the CDR3 reads CASSEYRTSGSTGELFF. The CDR3 coding sequence is TGTGCCAGCAGTGAATACAGAACTAGCGGGAGTACCGGGGAGCTGTTTTTT. Combining the CDR3 with reference TRBV25-1 and TRBJ2-2 gives the whole variable domain EADIYQTPRYLVIGTGKKITLECSQTMGHDKMYWYQQDPGMELHLIHYSYGVNSTEKGDLSSESTVSRIRTEHFPLTLESARPSHTSQYLCASSEYRTSGSTGELFFGEGSRLTVL.

This clonotype was seen repeatedly, ten times or more. The chain uses TRBV12-3 or TRBV12-4 and TRBJ1-5; D is ambiguous. The V end was cut by 2 bases, the J end by 0 bases, with 14 bases between. This CDR3 is built from 17 residues. The CDR3 region has the DNA TGTGCCAGCAGTTTAAAGGCCACAGAGTATAGCAATCAGCCCCAGCATTTT. Protein: CASSLKATEYSNQPQHF.

A few counts support this clonotype. The CDR3 loop reads CSARPGGRAEIMGSYEQYF. The CDR3 DNA reads TGCAGTGCTAGACCTGGGGGGAGGGCCGAAATTATGGGTTCCTACGAGCAGTACTTC. The rearrangement uses TRBV20-1 and TRBJ2-7; 7 bases are a match to TRBD2. Germline V CDR1 and CDR2: DFQATT, SNEGSKA (reference sequence). The CDR3 is 19 amino acids. V was pared by 2 bases and J by 1 base, with 20 bases of the junction left unmatched.

In regard to this clonotype: This may arise from a read error, as a much more abundant clone is one base away. This chain joins TRBV10-3 and TRBJ2-7, with D possibly called TRBD1 or TRBD2 (5 bases each). The germline gives CDR1 ENHRY, CDR2 SYGVKD. Trimming took off 6 bases at V and 5 bases at J, with 23 bases between the two ends. This CDR3 is 16 amino acids long. CDR3 sequence: CAIRQPALGQTNEQYF. The CDR3, as DNA: TGTGCCATCAGACAACCAGCGTTGGGGCAGACTAACGAGCAGTACTTC.

This clonotype has more than one count but fewer than ten. The chain has TRBV12-3 or TRBV12-4 and TRBJ2-1; 12 bases are a match to TRBD1. The ends lost 6 bases at V and 4 bases at J; junction bases unmatched: 1. The CDR3 totals 14 residues. The CDR3 protein is CASRGQGAYNEQFF. The CDR3 DNA reads as TGTGCCAGCAGGGGACAGGGGGCATACAATGAGCAGTTCTTC.

This clonotype occurred a few times. Being one base from a much bigger clone, this may be a read error. The chain employs TRBV6-2 or TRBV6-3 and TRBJ1-1; unclear D gene. The V gene lost 2 bases and the J gene lost 5 bases, with 3 bases spanning the gap. From germline, CDR1 is MNHEY and CDR2 SVGEGT. The CDR3 loop spans 11 amino acids. The CDR3 region is CASSYETEAFF. The DNA of the CDR3 is TGTGCCAGCAGTTACGAGACTGAAGCTTTCTTT.

V gene TRBV10-3 combines with J gene TRBJ2-1; 9 nucleotides line up with TRBD2. The junction had 11 bases not matched to a gene; V was cut back by 0 bases and J by 5 bases. The germline V gene has CDR1 ENHRY and CDR2 SYGVKD. The CDR3 runs 18 residues. In DNA form, the CDR3 reads TGTGCCATCAGTGAGTCGACGGGAGTTAGCGGGAGAGACAATGAGCAGTTCTTC. Translated: CAISESTGVSGRDNEQFF.

Many counts were recorded for this clonotype. V usage is TRBV20-1 and J usage is TRBJ1-2; 7 bases are a match to TRBD1. V shed 5 bases, J shed 2 bases, and the junction held 17 bases outside the gene matches. The CDR3 runs 17 residues. Germline CDR1 reads DFQATT; CDR2 reads SNEGSKA (reference sequence). The CDR3 protein is CSASPEESGTANYGYTF. Here the CDR3 DNA reads TGCAGTGCTTCACCTGAAGAATCCGGGACAGCAAACTATGGCTACACCTTC.

This chain uses TRBV20-1 with TRBJ1-6; no clear D gene. Germline assignment: CDR1 DFQATT and CDR2 SNEGSKA (reference sequence). Trimming took off 5 bases at V and 7 bases at J, with 9 bases between the two ends. This CDR3 region has 12 residues. The CDR3 nucleotides read TGCAGTGCTCGAAAGGAGAATTCACCCCTCCACTTT. Encoded protein: CSARKENSPLHF.

Only a few counts were recorded for this clonotype. The J gene is TRBJ1-1, the V gene TRBV7-2; D is undetermined. Trimming took off 3 bases at V and 6 bases at J, with 11 bases between the two ends. Germline CDR1 and CDR2: SGHTA and FQGNSA. This CDR3 contains 13 residues. The CDR3 DNA sequence: TGTGCCAGCAGCTTGTCCGGTTTGGCTGAAGCTTTCTTT. This encodes CASSLSGLAEAFF. Based on the CDR3 plus reference TRBV7-2 and TRBJ1-1, the full variable domain is GAGVSQSPSNKVTEKGKDVELRCDPISGHTALYWYRQSLGQGLEFLIYFQGNSAPDKSGLPSDRFSAERTGGSVSTLTIQRTQQEDSAVYLCASSLSGLAEAFFGQGTRLTVV.

Ten or more counts support this clonotype. J is TRBJ1-1 and V is TRBV7-2; D remains unclear. Germline lookup yields CDR1 SGHTA and CDR2 FQGNSA. The CDR3 has 16 amino acids. Between the trimmed V and J ends, which lost 1 base and 1 base, there was a span of 13 bases. Here the CDR3 reads CASSLEDWTGNTEAFF. CDR3 nucleotides: TGTGCCAGCAGCTTAGAGGACTGGACGGGGAACACTGAAGCTTTCTTT.

This clonotype was recorded at least ten times. The V and J genes are TRBV29-1 and TRBJ2-5; D is possibly TRBD1 or TRBD2 (6 bases each). This CDR3 region has 13 residues. Trimming took off 5 bases at V and 0 bases at J, with 10 bases between the two ends. CDR1 and CDR2 from the germline V gene are SQVTM and ANQGSEA. The CDR3: CSVYRDYQETQYF. The CDR3, as DNA: TGCAGCGTTTACAGGGACTACCAAGAGACCCAGTACTTC.

The J gene is TRBJ1-2, the V gene TRBV5-4; D gene uncertain. V gave up 4 bases and J gave up 6 bases, with 13 bases separating them. This CDR3 is built from 13 residues. The germline V gene has CDR1 SGHNT and CDR2 YYREEE (reference sequence). The CDR3 spells CASSHPLADGYTF. DNA of the CDR3: TGTGCCAGCAGCCACCCCCTTGCAGATGGCTACACCTTC.